This TCR beta chain was sequenced during a study of T cells in Graves' hyperthyroidism and ophthalmopathy. Study-wide results and limits: Ophthalmopathy, which appeared later, was predicted by the model a median roughly 6.5 months before onset.

The CDR3 has 14 amino acids. CDR1 LNHDA and CDR2 SQIVND come from the germline V gene (reference sequence). V dropped 4 bases and J dropped 2 bases, with 11 bases sitting between them. On this clonotype: What it binds is unknown.

Template material for amplifying TCR beta CDR3 regions consisted of RNA transcripts. When the TCR CDR3 underwent first-round RT-PCR, the HTBI primer set was used. TCRdb redid the calling of the multiplex PCR reads with MiXCR, one entry per CDR3 protein. This sample has about 690,000 distinct CDR3 sequences, with roughly 17% found just once. The TCR sequence derives from a man over 45 with Graves' hyperthyroidism. Sample: blood. The V call is TRBV19, the J call TRBJ2-5; no firm D call. CDR3 nucleotide sequence: TGTGCCAGTAGTAAGAACTACCTTCAAGAGACCCAGTACTTC. This codes for CASSKNYLQETQYF.